The 12 T cell receptor beta chains reported below all come from one sample, sequenced in a study of blood T cell repertoires in COVID-19. The data were produced by immunoSEQ multiplex PCR, yet TCRdb's version contains in-frame clones alone and is incomplete. The table has about 90,000 clones, roughly nine tenths seen once. Source material: peripheral blood. All receptors come from a human donor with active COVID-19. The donor label of this sample is uncertain.

The rearrangement joins TRBV4-1 to TRBJ2-5; TRBD2 is a possible D gene (5 bases). The germline V gene has CDR1 MGHRA and CDR2 YSYEKL. The CDR3 is made up of 15 amino acids. Trimming removed 9 bases at V and 2 bases at J, with 19 bases between. The CDR3 nucleotides are TGCGCCAGTTCGTATGGGGTCCGGGAACAAGAGACCCAGTACTTC. This encodes CASSYGVREQETQYF.

The rearrangement links TRBV5-1 to TRBJ1-1; D possibly corresponds to TRBD1 (5 bases). V lost 4 bases to trimming and J lost 5 bases, with 15 bases between them. Germline CDR1 and CDR2: SGHRS and YFSETQ. CDR3 length: 14 amino acids. The CDR3 DNA follows: TGCGCCAGCAGCATAGGGGCCGCGAAGACTGAAGCTTTCTTT. Translating it yields CASSIGAAKTEAFF.

This clone came up once. This CDR3 reads CASSPGGNYGYTF. In DNA, the CDR3 is TGTGCCAGCTCACCGGGAGGGAACTATGGCTACACCTTC. The V gene is TRBV18, the J gene TRBJ1-2; D call uncertain. Germline CDR1 and CDR2: KGHSH and LQKENI. This CDR3 comprises 13 residues. V gave up 3 bases and J gave up 2 bases, with 7 bases separating them.

This clone was seen only once. The chain carries TRBV6-2 or TRBV6-3 and TRBJ2-2; TRBD2 matches 11 bases. Germline loops: CDR1 MNHEY, CDR2 SVGEGT. The trim removed 2 bases at V and 2 bases at J, leaving 10 bases unmatched. The CDR3 runs 19 residues. The CDR3 bases are TGTGCCAGCAGTTACCCGACCGGGACTAGCGGCCCTAACACCGGGGAGCTGTTTTTT. Amino acids: CASSYPTGTSGPNTGELFF.

The rearrangement links TRBV2 to TRBJ1-1; possible D gene TRBD1, 5 bases. Germline CDR1 SNHLY, CDR2 FYNNEI. Trimming removed 6 bases from V and 4 bases from J, with 6 bases in between. CDR3 length: 11 residues. The CDR3 nucleotides are TGTGCCAGCAGGGGGGGCACTGAAGCTTTCTTT. Translated, it gives CASRGGTEAFF.

V is TRBV27 and J is TRBJ1-5, with 8 bases identical to TRBD1. Germline V CDR1 and CDR2: MNHEY, SMNVEV (reference sequence). The CDR3 is 15 amino acids. V lost 4 bases to trimming and J lost 6 bases; unmatched junction nucleotides: 8. The CDR3 nucleotides are TGTGCCAGCAGTTCGACGGACAGGGAGGGTCAGCCCCAGCATTTT. Its protein is CASSSTDREGQPQHF.

This chain joins TRBV29-1 and TRBJ2-2; D is perhaps TRBD2 (6 bases). Trimming cost V 3 bases and J 1 base, with 9 bases left between them. In germline, CDR1 is SQVTM, CDR2 ANQGSEA. This CDR3 region has 14 residues. CDR3 amino acids: CSVEAEGNTGELFF. The CDR3 bases are TGCAGCGTTGAGGCGGAGGGGAACACCGGGGAGCTGTTTTTT.

V is TRBV14 and J is TRBJ2-7; D is perhaps TRBD1 (7 bases). The germline V gene encodes CDR1 SGHDN and CDR2 FVKESK. There are 14 residues in the CDR3. Trimming removed 2 bases from V and 2 bases from J, with 10 bases in between. This CDR3 reads CASSQIRGAYEQYF. CDR3 DNA sequence: TGTGCCAGCAGCCAAATCAGGGGGGCCTACGAGCAGTACTTC.

The chain carries TRBV2 and TRBJ2-5; 9 positions match TRBD2. V was pared by 5 bases and J by 5 bases, with 3 bases of the junction left unmatched. Germline V lookup: CDR1 SNHLY, CDR2 FYNNEI. The CDR3 totals 13 residues. The CDR3 DNA reads as TGTGCCAGCAGTAGGAGCGGGGGGGAGACCCAGTACTTC. It codes for CASSRSGGETQYF.

The V gene is TRBV27, the J gene TRBJ2-2, with 8 bases identical to TRBD1. From germline, CDR1 is MNHEY and CDR2 SMNVEV (reference sequence). Trimming took 3 bases from V and 5 from J; bases not matched to a gene: 11. The CDR3 runs 17 residues. Written as DNA, the CDR3 is TGTGCCAGCAGTTTGGGTGGACAGGGAAGTTGGACCGGGGAGCTGTTTTTT. This encodes CASSLGGQGSWTGELFF.

J is TRBJ2-2 and V is TRBV18; D not resolved. Trimming removed 3 bases from V and 3 bases from J, with 8 bases in between. The CDR3 runs to 14 residues. Germline values: CDR1 KGHSH, CDR2 LQKENI. The CDR3 region is CASSPGPYTGELFF. The DNA for the CDR3 is TGTGCCAGCTCACCTGGGCCTTACACCGGGGAGCTGTTTTTT.

The count of this clone is one. This chain uses TRBV9 with TRBJ1-1, with 7 bases lining up with TRBD1. Germline trimming cut 3 bases from V and 1 base from J; bases unmatched to any gene: 6. CDR1 is SGDLS and CDR2 is YYNGEE in the germline V gene. This CDR3 has 15 amino acids. The chain's CDR3 is CASSAETGPNTEAFF. DNA for the CDR3: TGTGCCAGCAGCGCAGAGACAGGGCCGAACACTGAAGCTTTCTTT.